This T cell receptor beta chain is from a study of blood T cell repertoires in COVID-19. The wider study: The analysed material was cDNA or gDNA that came from T cells, B-cell-depleted T cells, or PBMCs.

This clone was seen more than once but under ten times. The CDR3 consists of 15 residues. Clones were read by immunoSEQ multiplex PCR, and TCRdb kept only the in-frame ones, dropping some. The table lists 340,000 or so clones, 80% to 90% of them singletons. Sequenced input: PBMCs or T cells enriched from blood (not recorded which). This sequence joins TRBV12-2 and TRBJ2-7; the table's D call of TRBD1 was not tested on the DNA. TRBV12-2 is a pseudogene. The origin of this receptor is a woman in her thirties or forties with acute COVID-19. This chain's CDR3 is CASRLRRAIIYEQYF. For the CDR3, the DNA is TGTGCAAGTCGCTTACGCAGGGCGATAATCTACGAGCAGTACTTC.